The rows below give T cell receptor beta chains drawn from one sample of a study of T cell clonotyping in hematopoietic cell transplantation. Assay used: immunoSEQ multiplex PCR; TCRdb lists only in-frame clones, some missing. The data show roughly 44,000 clones, with nearly 97% seen just once and 0.85% to 1% held by the top ten. Specimen: peripheral blood mononuclear cells. The receptors stem from a man aged 25-45 years in good health. Some clones in this sample may be carry-over from other donors' samples. Both conserved end residues are part of each CDR3. D genes are given only for firm matches. Size is omitted from some rows. Given values are once, few, many or a class for expanded clones.

clone_size | d_call | j_call | v_call | cdr3_nt | cdr3_aa
once | TRBD1 | TRBJ1-3 | TRBV27 | TGTGCCAGCAGTCGGGACAGCTTAAACACCATATATTTT | CASSRDSLNTIYF
. | . | TRBJ2-7 | TRBV18 | TGTGCCAGCTCACTTAAGACAGCCTACGTTTTAGAGCAGTACTTC | CASSLKTAYVLEQYF
medium-sized | . | TRBJ1-1 | TRBV4-1 | TGCGCCAGCAGCCAAACGTCGAACACTGAAGCTTTCTTT | CASSQTSNTEAFF
. | TRBD2 | TRBJ2-3 | TRBV11-1 | TGTGCCAGCAGCCGGGGGACTAGCGGGAGAGTAACAGATACGCAGTATTTT | CASSRGTSGRVTDTQYF
. | . | TRBJ1-1 | TRBV6-5 | TGTGCCAGCAGTTACTCGGCAGGACAACGGAACACTGAAGCTTTCTTT | CASSYSAGQRNTEAFF
. | TRBD1 | TRBJ1-1 | TRBV19 | TGTGCCAGTAGTATGGGGACAGTTTACCAAGCTTTCTTT | CASSMGTVYQAFF
few | . | TRBJ1-3 | TRBV6-1 | TGTGCCAGCAGTGTTAGCCCCCGAAACACCATATATTTT | CASSVSPRNTIYF
. | . | TRBJ2-2 | TRBV5-6 | TGTGCCAGCAGCGGGGACAGTGCGGGGACCGGGGAGCTGTTTTTT | CASSGDSAGTGELFF
. | . | TRBJ2-3 | TRBV28 | TGTGCCAGCAGTTCTCTAGCAGACTCTAGCACAGATACGCAGTATTTT | CASSSLADSSTDTQYF
. | TRBD1 | TRBJ2-7 | TRBV11-3 | TGTGCTACCGGACAGGGCCCCTTCTACGAGCAGTACTTC | CATGQGPFYEQYF
. | . | TRBJ1-1 | TRBV19 | TGTGCCAGTACCCCGGAGAGTTCGAGAGAGGCTTTCTTT | CASTPESSREAFF
. | . | TRBJ1-2 | TRBV6-5 | TGTGCCAGCAGGCAGCCGGGACAACTCTATGGCTACACCTTC | CASRQPGQLYGYTF
. | TRBD1 | TRBJ1-2 | TRBV5-8 | TGTGCCAGCAGCTTGGGGGACAGGGAAGAGAGGGGCTACACCTTC | CASSLGDREERGYTF
. | . | TRBJ2-7 | TRBV7-2 | TGTGCCAGCAGCTCAGAAGAAATTAGTCCCTACGAGCAGTACTTC | CASSSEEISPYEQYF
. | . | TRBJ1-3 | TRBV6-1 | TGTGCCAGCAGTGCGGCTGGGGGCTCTGGAAACACCATATATTTT | CASSAAGGSGNTIYF
once | . | TRBJ2-7 | TRBV7-2 | TGTGCCAGCAGCTTAGAGGAGTACGAGCAGTACTTC | CASSLEEYEQYF
. | . | TRBJ2-7 | TRBV10-3 | TGTGCCATCAGTGAGTATATGACCTACGAGCAGTACTTC | CAISEYMTYEQYF
. | . | TRBJ2-7 | TRBV27 | TGTGCCAGCAGTTTAAGTGGGCAGGGGAGCGACGAGCAGTACTTC | CASSLSGQGSDEQYF
. | TRBD2 | TRBJ2-3 | TRBV7-2 | TGTGCCAGCAGGTCCGGGACTAGCGGGGGGGCTCTGGCAGATACGCAGTATTTT | CASRSGTSGGALADTQYF
. | TRBD1 | TRBJ2-7 | TRBV6-5 | TGTGCCAGCAGTTCGACCCGACAGGGGGCCTCCTACGAGCAGTACTTC | CASSSTRQGASYEQYF
. | TRBD1 | TRBJ1-5 | TRBV6-6 | TGTGCCAGCACCGGACAGGAGTTGGGGGCCCAGCATTTT | CASTGQELGAQHF
. | . | TRBJ2-1 | TRBV12-5 | TGTGCTAGTTCATGGGGGATATCCTACAATGAGCAGTTCTTC | CASSWGISYNEQFF
. | TRBD2 | TRBJ2-1 | TRBV19 | TGTGCCAGTAGTGGACGCCCGGGACTAGTTGGTGAGCAGTTCTTC | CASSGRPGLVGEQFF
. | TRBD1 | TRBJ2-1 | TRBV27 | TGTGCCAGCAGTTTAAGGACAGGGGAGCAGTTCTTC | CASSLRTGEQFF
. | . | TRBJ2-5 | TRBV30 | TGTGCCTGGTCGGGAGTGTCGGGGGAAGAGACCCAGTACTTC | CAWSGVSGEETQYF
. | . | TRBJ2-7 | TRBV7-2 | TGTGCCAGCAGCTTAGCGACCGCCAGAACCTACGAGCAGTACTTC | CASSLATARTYEQYF
. | . | TRBJ1-2 | TRBV5-4 | TGTGCCAGCAGCTTGGACTTACAGCAGGGCGCTAACTATGGCTACACCTTC | CASSLDLQQGANYGYTF